The 2 T cell receptor beta chains below come from one sample, sequenced in a study of blood T cell repertoires in COVID-19. Produced via immunoSEQ multiplex PCR; TCRdb's table is partial and in-frame only. The sample shows about 150,000 clones, roughly four fifths of them seen only once. Sequencing input: peripheral blood. The receptors here all came from a man older than 75 with acute or convalescent COVID-19.

The chain carries TRBV24-1 and TRBJ1-1; D is undetermined. V was pared by 5 bases and J by 0 bases, with 15 bases between. There are 16 residues in the CDR3. Germline CDR1 and CDR2: KGHDR and SFDVKD. CDR3 nucleotides: TGTGCCACCAGTGTCTCGGGTAAAGGCATGAACACTGAAGCTTTCTTT. Its translation: CATSVSGKGMNTEAFF.

This clone has more than one count but fewer than ten. The rearrangement links TRBV21-1 to TRBJ2-7; TRBD2 is the table's D call and was not checked against the DNA. TRBV21-1 is a pseudogene. The CDR3 spans 17 residues. The CDR3 sequence: CASSNPPTGLLTYEQYV. The DNA for the CDR3 is TGTGCCAGCAGCAACCCCCCCACCGGGTTGCTTACCTACGAGCAGTACGTC.